The entry below describes one TCR beta chain. The data were obtained in a study of blood T cell repertoires in COVID-19. On the study more broadly: Whether acute or convalescent, the COVID-19 samples came from the United States, Italy and Spain.

The germline V gene has CDR1 SGHTA and CDR2 FQGNSA. J was trimmed by 4 bases and V by 4 bases; bases with no gene match: 4. The CDR3 length is 14 residues. Methods used by the authors: Amplifying reference gene primers gave estimates of nucleated cell counts. Produced via immunoSEQ multiplex PCR; TCRdb's table is partial and in-frame only. The DNA gave D and trimming, while V, J and clone size come from that table. The sample shows about 68,000 clones, around 90% of them seen only once. The sample taken for sequencing was peripheral blood. The rearrangement joins TRBV7-2 to TRBJ2-7; 10 positions agree with TRBD1. This clonotype was obtained from a human donor in a cohort sampled during active COVID-19. The CDR3: CASSWDRGQYEQYF. The CDR3 nucleotides read TGTGCCAGCAGCTGGGACAGGGGACAATACGAGCAGTACTTC.